This TCR beta chain originates from a study of cytomegalovirus exposure and HLA in healthy donors. Germline V gene sequence: CDR1 SNHLY, CDR2 FYNNEI. Trimming took off 8 bases at V and 2 bases at J, with 9 bases between the two ends. This CDR3 is built from 12 residues. The PCR contained 60 Vbeta and 13 Jbeta primers. This table comes from immunoSEQ multiplex PCR, and its TCRdb copy is limited to in-frame clones, with some not included. Among some 87,000 clones, 65% to 85% were seen once, and the ten largest hold about 22%. This clone was counted only a few times. This receptor was obtained from a woman aged 40 to 50 in good health and CMV-seropositive. Sequencing used PBMCs. The genes are TRBV2 and TRBJ1-2; D is possibly TRBD1 (6 bases). This CDR3 reads CASGQLNYGYTF. Here the CDR3 DNA reads TGTGCCAGCGGACAGCTAAACTATGGCTACACCTTC.